Shown below are 30 T cell receptor beta chains from a single sample sequenced in a study of blood T cells in healthy people across ages. PCR was performed a second time for about 7 to 11 cycles using a sample-barcoded 5' primer and a J-beta primer mix. From the 5' RACE reads, TCRdb called clonotypes with MiXCR, one entry per CDR3 protein. Seen here are 1.5 million to 2 million distinct CDR3 sequences, about 31% observed once, and the top ten hold around 11%. The sequenced sample consisted of blood. These receptors all stem from a woman aged 30 to 39 in good health.

This clonotype has more than one count but fewer than ten. The chain couples TRBV7-2 to TRBJ2-7; D perhaps matches TRBD2 (6 bases). CDR1 and CDR2 (germline): SGHTA, FQGNSA. Trimming took off 3 bases at V and 6 bases at J, with 15 bases between the two ends. The CDR3 covers 14 residues. The CDR3: CASSFGLAKGEQYF. The DNA of the CDR3 is TGTGCCAGCAGCTTCGGGCTAGCGAAGGGCGAGCAGTACTTC. The whole variable domain, remainder taken from reference TRBV7-2 and TRBJ2-7, is GAGVSQSPSNKVTEKGKDVELRCDPISGHTALYWYRQSLGQGLEFLIYFQGNSAPDKSGLPSDRFSAERTGGSVSTLTIQRTQQEDSAVYLCASSFGLAKGEQYFGPGTRLTVT.

This chain links TRBV2 with TRBJ2-2; the match to TRBD2 covers 8 bases. The CDR3 loop spans 17 amino acids. V lost 4 bases, J lost 4 bases, and 11 bases stayed unmatched. Germline V gene lookup returns CDR1 SNHLY and CDR2 FYNNEI. In DNA form, the CDR3 reads TGTGCCAGCAGTGTTTGGGGACTAGATCCCCGCACCGGGGAGCTGTTTTTT. It yields the protein CASSVWGLDPRTGELFF.

This clonotype was found a few times. The junction departs from the called germline gene at one end, perhaps through a read error. The V call is TRBV28, the J call TRBJ2-7; perhaps TRBD1 as D (5 bases). The CDR3 extends over 15 amino acids. The germline V gene encodes CDR1 MDHEN and CDR2 SYDVKM. CDR3 region: CAGSFGARSSYEQYF. The CDR3 DNA is TGTGCCGGCAGTTTTGGGGCCAGGAGCTCCTACGAGCAGTACTTC.

Concerning this clonotype: At one boundary the junction diverges from the germline segment, which might be a read error. The chain is built from TRBV16 and TRBJ2-7; D is perhaps TRBD1 or TRBD2 (5 bases each). Per the germline V gene, CDR1 is KGHSY and CDR2 is FQNENV. This CDR3 is built from 14 residues. Here the CDR3 reads CASSQAGATYGQYF. In DNA, the CDR3 is TGTGCCAGCAGCCAAGCCGGGGCTACCTACGGGCAGTACTTC.

This sequence joins TRBV5-1 and TRBJ2-1, with 10 bases identical to TRBD2. Germline CDR1 is SGHRS and CDR2 is YFSETQ. This CDR3 is built from 15 residues. J lost 5 bases, V lost 3 bases, and 5 bases had no gene match. The CDR3, as DNA: TGCGCCAGCAGCTCACGAGCGGGAGGGGACAATGAGCAGTTCTTC. Amino acids: CASSSRAGGDNEQFF.

This chain links TRBV7-9 with TRBJ2-1, with TRBD2 matching 7 bases. Germline CDR1 and CDR2: SEHNR and FQNEAQ (reference sequence). The V gene end was trimmed by 2 bases and the J gene end by 10 bases; junction bases not matched to a gene: 8. The CDR3 length is 14 residues. This CDR3 reads CASSLITSDGEQFF. The CDR3 DNA follows: TGTGCCAGCAGCTTAATTACTAGCGACGGAGAGCAGTTCTTC.

This clonotype was observed a handful of times. V gene TRBV28 combines with J gene TRBJ1-4, with D possibly being TRBD1 (5 bases). V lost 5 bases and J 8 bases, leaving 18 bases between the germline ends. This CDR3 is built from 15 residues. Germline CDR1 reads MDHEN; CDR2 reads SYDVKM. Here the CDR3 reads CASSSSGGVEEKLFF. The CDR3 DNA is TGTGCCAGCAGTAGCTCCGGGGGGGTGGAAGAAAAACTGTTTTTT.

V and J are TRBV6-2 or TRBV6-3 and TRBJ1-1; no clear D. CDR1 MNHEY and CDR2 SVGEGT come from the germline V gene. This CDR3 has 15 residues. Trimming cost V 6 bases and J 3 bases, with 17 bases left between them. DNA for the CDR3: TGTGCCAGCAGGCCAAGATCTTGGTGGGACACTGAAGCTTTCTTT. This codes for CASRPRSWWDTEAFF.

This clonotype was detected many times. The chain couples TRBV20-1 to TRBJ2-5; 10 bases are shared with TRBD2. Germline CDR1 reads DFQATT; CDR2 reads SNEGSKA (reference sequence). The J segment lost 9 bases and the V segment lost 5 bases, leaving 15 bases of the junction unmatched. This CDR3 has 15 amino acids. The CDR3 coding sequence is TGCAGTGCTCCCCCCTGGACTAGCGGCCATCAGGCCCAGTACTTC. Translation: CSAPPWTSGHQAQYF.

This clonotype has more than one count but fewer than ten. This clone may be a read error of a much larger clone one base away. This rearrangement joins TRBV20-1 to TRBJ2-1; no definite D call. This CDR3 is built from 11 residues. Per the germline V gene, CDR1 is DFQATT and CDR2 is SNEGSKA (reference sequence). CDR3 in DNA: TGCAGTGCTAGAGATTACAGTGAGCAGTTCTTC. Protein: CSARDYSEQFF.

This clonotype appeared a few times. CDR3 nucleotide sequence: TGTGCCATCAGTGAACAGGGACTAGCGGGAGGGGAAGAGCAGTTCTTC. This sequence encodes CAISEQGLAGGEEQFF. J is TRBJ2-1 and V is TRBV10-3, with TRBD2 identical over 16 bases. The CDR3 runs 16 residues. Losses at the gene ends were 3 bases for V and 10 bases for J; bases not matched to a gene: 6. The V gene's germline CDR1 is ENHRY and CDR2 SYGVKD.

The rearrangement links TRBV11-2 to TRBJ1-2; no firm D call. CDR1 and CDR2 (germline): SGHAT, FQNNGV. The length of the CDR3 is 13 residues. Trimming pared 5 bases from V and 8 bases from J, leaving 15 bases between. CDR3 nucleotide sequence: TGTGCCAGCAGCCCCACCCCGGTTGGAGGCTACACCTTC. Protein product: CASSPTPVGGYTF.

The table lists this clonotype with a few counts. This chain connects TRBV5-1 to TRBJ2-5, with D maybe TRBD2 (6 bases). Trimming removed 5 bases at V and 5 bases at J, with 13 bases between. The germline V gene has CDR1 SGHRS and CDR2 YFSETQ. This CDR3 has 13 amino acids. The CDR3 here is CASRLSGVETQYF. CDR3 DNA: TGCGCCAGCAGGTTGTCGGGAGTGGAGACCCAGTACTTC.

The chain couples TRBV28 to TRBJ2-7, with TRBD2 matching over 10 bases. Trimming at V came to 5 bases and at J to 3 bases, leaving 7 bases not matched to a gene. Germline V lookup: CDR1 MDHEN, CDR2 SYDVKM. This CDR3 region has 15 residues. The CDR3 loop reads CASSPLAGVLYEQYF. The CDR3 DNA sequence: TGTGCCAGCAGTCCTCTAGCGGGAGTTCTCTACGAGCAGTACTTC.

A few counts support this clonotype. This chain uses TRBV18 with TRBJ1-1; 7 bases map to TRBD1. Germline loops: CDR1 KGHSH, CDR2 LQKENI. CDR3 length: 16 residues. Losses at the gene ends were 3 bases for V and 0 bases for J; bases not matched to a gene: 7. In nucleotides, the CDR3 is TGTGCCAGCTCACCTAACGCCGGGACAGTGAACACTGAAGCTTTCTTT. Translated, it gives CASSPNAGTVNTEAFF.

V gene TRBV30 combines with J gene TRBJ2-7, with a tentative D call TRBD2 (6 bases). Trimming left V 4 bases short and J 1 base short, with 14 bases between. Germline assignment: CDR1 GTSNPN and CDR2 SVGIG (reference sequence). The CDR3 has 14 residues. Here the CDR3 DNA reads TGTGCCTGGAATTTTGGCGGGGCTTCCTACGAGCAGTACTTC. Translating gives CAWNFGGASYEQYF.

This clonotype appeared many times. This chain uses TRBV4-1 with TRBJ2-5; 7 bases map to TRBD2. CDR1 MGHRA and CDR2 YSYEKL come from the germline V gene. The CDR3 is 16 amino acids. V was clipped by 4 bases and J by 5 bases; unmatched bases: 13. The CDR3 loop reads CASSPGNGGSGETQYF. The CDR3 coding sequence is TGCGCCAGCAGCCCCGGCAATGGAGGTAGCGGGGAGACCCAGTACTTC.

This clonotype has only a few counts. V and J are TRBV20-1 and TRBJ1-5; possibly TRBD1 for D (5 bases). The CDR3 is 17 amino acids. Germline CDR1 is DFQATT and CDR2 is SNEGSKA (reference sequence). Trimming took 6 bases from V and 4 from J, leaving 25 bases between them. The CDR3, as DNA: TGCAGTGCCCGCCCTAGGGGAACTCTCCAAACTAATCAGCCCCAGCATTTT. It yields the protein CSARPRGTLQTNQPQHF.

The CDR3 loop is CASSPQTSGRAWEQFF. The CDR3 DNA follows: TGTGCCAGCAGCCCCCAAACTAGCGGGAGGGCCTGGGAGCAGTTCTTC. The rearrangement uses TRBV7-9 and TRBJ2-1, with 13 bases aligning to TRBD2. Germline loops: CDR1 SEHNR, CDR2 FQNEAQ (reference sequence). This CDR3 is 16 amino acids long. V was clipped by 5 bases and J by 10 bases; unmatched bases: 11.

This clonotype was seen a few times. The chain is built from TRBV2 and TRBJ1-2; no clear D gene. The CDR3 contains 15 residues. Germline V gene sequence: CDR1 SNHLY, CDR2 FYNNEI. Trimming removed 4 bases at V and 2 bases at J, with 14 bases between. This chain's CDR3 is CASSVEMVGNYGYTF. The CDR3 region has the DNA TGTGCCAGCAGTGTTGAGATGGTAGGGAACTATGGCTACACCTTC.

The rearrangement uses TRBV5-6 and TRBJ2-3; weak D call: TRBD1 (5 bases). CDR1 is SGHDT, CDR2 YYEEEE, per germline. The length of the CDR3 is 15 residues. Trimming removed 0 bases at V and 2 bases at J, with 10 bases between. The CDR3 region is CASSLGRAYTDTQYF. CDR3 in DNA: TGTGCCAGCAGCTTGGGCAGGGCTTACACAGATACGCAGTATTTT.

This clonotype was observed a few times. V and J are TRBV5-5 and TRBJ2-2, with 12 bases fitting TRBD2. Germline assignment: CDR1 SGHKS and CDR2 YYEKEE (reference sequence). The CDR3 spans 16 residues. The trim removed 0 bases at V and 7 bases at J, leaving 4 bases unmatched. The CDR3 nucleotides read TGTGCCAGCAGCTTGGGAGGACTAGCGGGGCTCGGGGAGCTGTTTTTT. Translation: CASSLGGLAGLGELFF.

This clonotype was counted a single time. This chain links TRBV25-1 with TRBJ2-5; D unclear. This CDR3 region has 15 residues. V gave up 1 base and J gave up 11 bases, with 20 bases separating them. The V gene's germline CDR1 is MGHDK and CDR2 SYGVNS. CDR3 bases: TGTGCCAGCAGTGAATTCCAGACGGTGGGTAATGAGCAGTACTTC. This codes for CASSEFQTVGNEQYF.

The chain is built from TRBV15 and TRBJ2-7, with D possibly TRBD2 on 6 matching bases. The CDR3 is 12 residues long. Looked up from germline, CDR1 is LNHNV and CDR2 is YYDKDF (reference sequence). Trimming removed 1 base from V and 9 bases from J, with 10 bases in between. The CDR3 region is CATSRVEGGQYF. CDR3 nucleotides: TGTGCCACCAGCAGAGTGGAGGGCGGGCAGTACTTC.

The table lists this clonotype with a few counts. The genes are TRBV12-3 or TRBV12-4 and TRBJ2-1, with D perhaps matching TRBD2 (5 bases). The CDR3 length is 15 residues. V dropped 1 base and J dropped 6 bases, with 13 bases sitting between them. CDR3 loop: CASSLVSGPSNEQFF. The CDR3 DNA follows: TGTGCCAGCAGTTTAGTCAGCGGCCCCTCCAATGAGCAGTTCTTC.

Only a few counts were recorded for this clonotype. The chain carries TRBV5-5 and TRBJ1-2; no clear D. The CDR3 loop spans 13 amino acids. Trimming removed 3 bases from V and 6 bases from J, with 12 bases in between. Germline CDR1 is SGHKS and CDR2 is YYEKEE (reference sequence). Here the CDR3 DNA reads TGTGCCAGCAGCTCTGTATTTGGGGATGGCTACACCTTC. Its translation is CASSSVFGDGYTF. The complete variable domain, with remaining parts taken from reference TRBV5-5 and TRBJ1-2, reads DAGVTQSPTHLIKTRGQQVTLRCSPISGHKSVSWYQQVLGQGPQFIFQYYEKEERGRGNFPDRFSARQFPNYSSELNVNALLLGDSALYLCASSSVFGDGYTFGSGTRLTVV.

The chain has TRBV28 and TRBJ2-7, with 10 bases that match TRBD1. The CDR3 extends over 15 amino acids. V was clipped by 6 bases and J by 2 bases; unmatched bases: 7. CDR1 is MDHEN, CDR2 SYDVKM, per germline. The CDR3 region has the DNA TGTGCCAGCAGGAAGCCGGGACAGGGGACCTACGAGCAGTACTTC. Translating gives CASRKPGQGTYEQYF.

This clonotype has a single count. Just one base apart from a much larger clone, this may be a read error. This chain links TRBV20-1 with TRBJ2-5, with a possible D match to TRBD1 (6 bases). Germline-derived CDR1 and CDR2 are DFQATT and SNEGSKA (reference sequence). The CDR3 is 13 amino acids. Written as DNA, the CDR3 is TGCAGTGCTAGAGGGGACACCCAAGAGGCCCAGTACTTC. This translates into CSARGDTQEAQYF.

V and J are TRBV28 and TRBJ2-7; D ambiguous. The CDR3 is 12 residues long. The germline V and J ends were trimmed by 3 bases and 6 bases, with 9 bases remaining between them. The germline CDR1 and CDR2 sequences are MDHEN and SYDVKM. This CDR3 reads CASSFQISEQYF. DNA of the CDR3: TGTGCCAGCAGTTTCCAGATCTCCGAGCAGTACTTC.

The rearrangement joins TRBV9 to TRBJ1-2; D is unresolved. CDR1 and CDR2 from the germline V gene are SGDLS and YYNGEE. Trimming removed 0 bases from V and 4 bases from J, with 16 bases in between. The CDR3 contains 16 residues. The CDR3 bases are TGTGCCAGCAGCGTAGCCCTGACACCCGGTGGCTATGGCTACACCTTC. The encoded protein is CASSVALTPGGYGYTF.